In this sample, the clone carrying this TCR beta chain turned up a few times. This specimen belongs to a study of human T cells and chemical hapten exposure. Turning to the study itself: 2% DPC applied to a 2 cm by 2 cm arm area sensitized donors. Cases of alopecia areata, totalis or universalis occurred in a predominantly female patient group.

Authors' data handling: From approximately 20,000 to 700,000 TCRs were found per sample, with a median of approximately 96,000. TCRdb re-called the RACE reads through MiXCR, storing one row per CDR3 protein. For this entry, the V and J calls and clone size follow TCRdb and not the study's own pipeline. The table includes just over 80,000 distinct CDR3 sequences, approximately 11% detected once. Germline CDR1 SGHRS, CDR2 YFSETQ. The CDR3 runs to 12 residues. Trimming left V 4 bases short and J 0 bases short, with 5 bases between. The time point here: patch test 1, 2 weeks after DPC sensitization. Treatment noted: therapeutic diphenylcyclopropenone sensitization with weekly scalp DPC.

The chain joins TRBV5-1 to TRBJ2-7; D remains ambiguous. This receptor was identified in a woman aged 45 to 65 with alopecia areata. Some clones in this sample may be carry-over from other donors' samples. The sequenced sample was whole blood, obtained in connection with sensitization to the hapten diphenylcyclopropenone (DPC). In DNA, the CDR3 is TGCGCCAGCAGCCCCGCCTCCTACGAGCAGTACTTC. This codes for CASSPASYEQYF. Complete variable domain (other parts from reference TRBV5-1 and TRBJ2-7): KAGVTQTPRYLIKTRGQQVTLSCSPISGHRSVSWYQQTPGQGLQFLFEYFSETQRNKGNFPGRFSGRQFSNSRSEMNVSTLELGDSALYLCASSPASYEQYFGPGTRLTVT.